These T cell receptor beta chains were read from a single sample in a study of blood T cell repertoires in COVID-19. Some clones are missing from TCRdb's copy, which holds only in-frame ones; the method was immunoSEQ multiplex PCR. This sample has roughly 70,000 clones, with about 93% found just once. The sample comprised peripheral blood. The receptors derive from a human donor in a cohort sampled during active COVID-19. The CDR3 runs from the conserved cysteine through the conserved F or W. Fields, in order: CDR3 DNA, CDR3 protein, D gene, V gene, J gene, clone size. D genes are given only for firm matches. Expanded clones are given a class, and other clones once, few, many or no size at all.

cdr3_nt: TGTGCCAGCATCGAAGAGGGATTCTATGGCTACACCTTC
cdr3_aa: CASIEEGFYGYTF
d_call: -
v_call: TRBV7-9
j_call: TRBJ1-2
clone_size: -

cdr3_nt: TGTGCCAGCAGTATGGGACTGACTTTGAGCAATCAGCCCCAGCATTTT
cdr3_aa: CASSMGLTLSNQPQHF
d_call: -
v_call: TRBV2
j_call: TRBJ1-5
clone_size: -

cdr3_nt: TGTGCCAGCAGTGATGGGTACCGGGACGAGCAGTACTTC
cdr3_aa: CASSDGYRDEQYF
d_call: -
v_call: TRBV2
j_call: TRBJ2-7
clone_size: -

cdr3_nt: TGTGCCAGCAGCTTAGCAAGGTATGGTGACAGGGAGCACGAGCAGTACTTC
cdr3_aa: CASSLARYGDREHEQYF
d_call: TRBD1
v_call: TRBV11-2
j_call: TRBJ2-7
clone_size: -

cdr3_nt: TGTGCCAGCAGCTTGGCCCCCGCAACTAATGAAAAACTGTTTTTT
cdr3_aa: CASSLAPATNEKLFF
d_call: -
v_call: TRBV5-6
j_call: TRBJ1-4
clone_size: -

cdr3_nt: TGCAGCGTTCAACAGGGAATCGGCTACACCTTC
cdr3_aa: CSVQQGIGYTF
d_call: -
v_call: TRBV29-1
j_call: TRBJ1-2
clone_size: -

cdr3_nt: TGTGCCAGCAGTTCTTTTCCCGGGACAGGGATCTACGAGCAGTACTTC
cdr3_aa: CASSSFPGTGIYEQYF
d_call: TRBD1
v_call: TRBV27
j_call: TRBJ2-7
clone_size: -

cdr3_nt: TGTGCCAGCCGACCTTTCATTTCAACAGGGGGTGGCTACACCTTC
cdr3_aa: CASRPFISTGGGYTF
d_call: TRBD1
v_call: TRBV25-1
j_call: TRBJ1-2
clone_size: -

cdr3_nt: TGTGCCAGCAGATTACCCGGGACAGGGGGCACAGATACGCAGTATTTT
cdr3_aa: CASRLPGTGGTDTQYF
d_call: TRBD1
v_call: TRBV28
j_call: TRBJ2-3
clone_size: -

cdr3_nt: TGCGCCAGCAGCTTGCGGGACAGATCACGACCGCAGTATTTT
cdr3_aa: CASSLRDRSRPQYF
d_call: TRBD1
v_call: TRBV5-1
j_call: TRBJ2-3
clone_size: -

cdr3_nt: TGTGCCAGCAGCCAGCAGGGGAGGGCATACGAGCAGTACTTC
cdr3_aa: CASSQQGRAYEQYF
d_call: -
v_call: TRBV3-1/TRBV3-2
j_call: TRBJ2-7
clone_size: -

cdr3_nt: TGTGCCAGTTGGACAGGGTCCACTGAAGCTTTCTTT
cdr3_aa: CASWTGSTEAFF
d_call: TRBD1
v_call: TRBV19
j_call: TRBJ1-1
clone_size: -

cdr3_nt: TGTGCCGGCAAGCGGAGGGGCTCTCAGCCCCAGCATTTT
cdr3_aa: CAGKRRGSQPQHF
d_call: -
v_call: TRBV28
j_call: TRBJ1-5
clone_size: -

cdr3_nt: TGTGCCAGCAGCACAGGGGCCTACGAGCAGTACTTC
cdr3_aa: CASSTGAYEQYF
d_call: TRBD1
v_call: TRBV27
j_call: TRBJ2-7
clone_size: -

cdr3_nt: TGTGCCTGGAACCCCCCCGGGTTTAACTATGGCTACACCTTC
cdr3_aa: CAWNPPGFNYGYTF
d_call: -
v_call: TRBV30
j_call: TRBJ1-2
clone_size: -

cdr3_nt: TGTGCCAGCAGCTCCGGACAGGCCAATTCACCCCTCCACTTT
cdr3_aa: CASSSGQANSPLHF
d_call: TRBD1
v_call: TRBV28
j_call: TRBJ1-6
clone_size: -

cdr3_nt: TGTGCCAGTAGTGTCGGGGTGACTGAAGCTTTCTTT
cdr3_aa: CASSVGVTEAFF
d_call: -
v_call: TRBV19
j_call: TRBJ1-1
clone_size: -

cdr3_nt: TGTGCCAGTTCAGCGGGATCCTACGAGCAGTACTTC
cdr3_aa: CASSAGSYEQYF
d_call: TRBD2
v_call: TRBV6-6
j_call: TRBJ2-7
clone_size: -

cdr3_nt: TGTGCCAGCAGATCCGGGACTAGCGGGGTAGACGAGCAGTACTTC
cdr3_aa: CASRSGTSGVDEQYF
d_call: TRBD2
v_call: TRBV11-2
j_call: TRBJ2-7
clone_size: -

cdr3_nt: TGTGCCAGCAGTGAAGTACTAGCGGGGGTTTCTGCTAGCACAGATACGCAGTATTTT
cdr3_aa: CASSEVLAGVSASTDTQYF
d_call: TRBD2
v_call: TRBV2
j_call: TRBJ2-3
clone_size: -

cdr3_nt: TGTGCCAGTAGTATAGTAGGCCCTAGGGGTGGCTACACCTTC
cdr3_aa: CASSIVGPRGGYTF
d_call: -
v_call: TRBV19
j_call: TRBJ1-2
clone_size: -

cdr3_nt: TGTGCCAGCAGCCCGGGACAGGGGAATATGGGTCAGCCCCAGCATTTT
cdr3_aa: CASSPGQGNMGQPQHF
d_call: TRBD1
v_call: TRBV7-9
j_call: TRBJ1-5
clone_size: -

cdr3_nt: TGTGCCAGCAGTTCAGGACACTCCCGAGACACTGAAGCTTTCTTT
cdr3_aa: CASSSGHSRDTEAFF
d_call: -
v_call: TRBV28
j_call: TRBJ1-1
clone_size: -

cdr3_nt: TGCGCCAGCAGCACGGACTTCTCAACCTCTTACGAGCAGTACTTC
cdr3_aa: CASSTDFSTSYEQYF
d_call: -
v_call: TRBV5-1
j_call: TRBJ2-7
clone_size: -

cdr3_nt: TGTGCCAGCAGCTTAGGTTGGCACGGGGAGCAGTACTTC
cdr3_aa: CASSLGWHGEQYF
d_call: -
v_call: TRBV7-2
j_call: TRBJ2-7
clone_size: medium-sized

cdr3_nt: TGTGCCAGCAGCTTGGACAGGGGATTCACTGAAGCTTTCTTT
cdr3_aa: CASSLDRGFTEAFF
d_call: TRBD1
v_call: TRBV5-4
j_call: TRBJ1-1
clone_size: -

cdr3_nt: TGTGCCACCAGTGATTCACAATGGGGCGGGGGGGGTCAGCCCCAGCATTTT
cdr3_aa: CATSDSQWGGGGQPQHF
d_call: -
v_call: TRBV24-1
j_call: TRBJ1-5
clone_size: once

cdr3_nt: TGTGCCAGTGGGGGGACAGGGTATTTGGCTAATGAAAAACTGTTTTTT
cdr3_aa: CASGGTGYLANEKLFF
d_call: TRBD1
v_call: TRBV19
j_call: TRBJ1-4
clone_size: -

cdr3_nt: TGCGCCACCCATCCCGGCGGAAGGAACACTGAAGCTTTCTTT
cdr3_aa: CATHPGGRNTEAFF
d_call: -
v_call: TRBV5-1
j_call: TRBJ1-1
clone_size: -

cdr3_nt: TGTGCCAGCAGCACGGTCTACGAGCAGTACTTC
cdr3_aa: CASSTVYEQYF
d_call: -
v_call: TRBV5-6
j_call: TRBJ2-7
clone_size: -

cdr3_nt: TGTGCCAGCAGCTTAGCCCACAGGGCCAATGAGCAGTTCTTC
cdr3_aa: CASSLAHRANEQFF
d_call: -
v_call: TRBV7-2
j_call: TRBJ2-1
clone_size: -

cdr3_nt: TGTGCCTCCGGACAGGGTGGCCATCACTATGGCTACACCTTC
cdr3_aa: CASGQGGHHYGYTF
d_call: TRBD1
v_call: TRBV30
j_call: TRBJ1-2
clone_size: -

cdr3_nt: TGTGCCAGCAGCCTACGGACAGGGCCCTACAATGAGCAGTTCTTC
cdr3_aa: CASSLRTGPYNEQFF
d_call: TRBD1
v_call: TRBV7-9
j_call: TRBJ2-1
clone_size: -

cdr3_nt: TGTGCCAGCAGCCCTACCTTATTACAGGGGCTGCACACTGAAGCTTTCTTT
cdr3_aa: CASSPTLLQGLHTEAFF
d_call: TRBD1
v_call: TRBV11-2
j_call: TRBJ1-1
clone_size: -

cdr3_nt: TGTGCCAGCAGCTTGGTCGAGGGCGAGCAGTACTTC
cdr3_aa: CASSLVEGEQYF
d_call: -
v_call: TRBV5-8
j_call: TRBJ2-7
clone_size: -

cdr3_nt: TGTGCCAGCAAAAGTAGCGAACAAGAGACCCAGTACTTC
cdr3_aa: CASKSSEQETQYF
d_call: -
v_call: TRBV6-5
j_call: TRBJ2-5
clone_size: once

cdr3_nt: TGTGCCTGGAGTGTAGGGGGGGGAGCCTACGAGCAGTACTTC
cdr3_aa: CAWSVGGGAYEQYF
d_call: -
v_call: TRBV30
j_call: TRBJ2-7
clone_size: -

cdr3_nt: TGTGCCAGCAGCACGGGACTAGCGGGGAGAGGCGGCAATGAGCAGTTCTTC
cdr3_aa: CASSTGLAGRGGNEQFF
d_call: TRBD2
v_call: TRBV11-2
j_call: TRBJ2-1
clone_size: -

cdr3_nt: TGTGCCAGCAGCGTAGCGTCTAGCGGGGGTTATGAGCAGTTCTTC
cdr3_aa: CASSVASSGGYEQFF
d_call: TRBD2
v_call: TRBV9
j_call: TRBJ2-1
clone_size: -

cdr3_nt: TGTGCCAGCAGTGACAGGGCTCTGAACACTGAAGCTTTCTTT
cdr3_aa: CASSDRALNTEAFF
d_call: TRBD1
v_call: TRBV3-1/TRBV3-2
j_call: TRBJ1-1
clone_size: -

cdr3_nt: TGTGCAAGTCGCTTAACGACTCGGGGGGGCACAGATACGCAGTATTTT
cdr3_aa: CASRLTTRGGTDTQYF
d_call: -
v_call: TRBV12-2
j_call: TRBJ2-3
clone_size: -

cdr3_nt: TGTGCCAGCAGCGGAACAGGGACAGGACGGCTAAATTCCGGAAACACCATATATTTT
cdr3_aa: CASSGTGTGRLNSGNTIYF
d_call: TRBD1
v_call: TRBV7-9
j_call: TRBJ1-3
clone_size: -

cdr3_nt: TGTGCCAGCAGCTCAGACCGTTACAGGGAGAGGACCACTGAAGCTTTCTTT
cdr3_aa: CASSSDRYRERTTEAFF
d_call: -
v_call: TRBV11-2
j_call: TRBJ1-1
clone_size: -

cdr3_nt: TGTGCCACCAGTTCGGGACAGAGCTCCCAAGAGACCCAGTACTTC
cdr3_aa: CATSSGQSSQETQYF
d_call: TRBD1
v_call: TRBV24-1
j_call: TRBJ2-5
clone_size: -

cdr3_nt: TGTGCCAGCAGCCAAGACACGGGAAACACCATATATTTT
cdr3_aa: CASSQDTGNTIYF
d_call: -
v_call: TRBV7-9
j_call: TRBJ1-3
clone_size: few

cdr3_nt: TGTGCCAGCAGAACAGGGGGCTGGCACGAGCAGTACTTC
cdr3_aa: CASRTGGWHEQYF
d_call: TRBD1
v_call: TRBV12-3/TRBV12-4
j_call: TRBJ2-7
clone_size: -

cdr3_nt: TGTGCCAGCAGCCCTAGGGAGAATGAGCAGTTCTTC
cdr3_aa: CASSPRENEQFF
d_call: -
v_call: TRBV6-6
j_call: TRBJ2-1
clone_size: -

cdr3_nt: TGTGCCAGCAGTTTATTCTCTAACTATGGCTACACCTTC
cdr3_aa: CASSLFSNYGYTF
d_call: -
v_call: TRBV27
j_call: TRBJ1-2
clone_size: -

cdr3_nt: TGTGCCAGCAGCGTTGCTGCGGGACAGTCCTACGAGCAGTACTTC
cdr3_aa: CASSVAAGQSYEQYF
d_call: -
v_call: TRBV9
j_call: TRBJ2-7
clone_size: -

cdr3_nt: TGTGCCAGCAGCAATGGCCCTCTAGCGGGGGGGAGATACGAGCAGTACTTC
cdr3_aa: CASSNGPLAGGRYEQYF
d_call: -
v_call: TRBV21-1
j_call: TRBJ2-7
clone_size: -

cdr3_nt: TGCGCCAGCAGCTTCGGGACTAGCGGGGCCGAGCAGTACTTC
cdr3_aa: CASSFGTSGAEQYF
d_call: TRBD2
v_call: TRBV10-1
j_call: TRBJ2-7
clone_size: -

cdr3_nt: TGTGCCAGCAGCTTAGTGAAGGGAGCGGGATATAGAAACACCATATATTTT
cdr3_aa: CASSLVKGAGYRNTIYF
d_call: -
v_call: TRBV11-2
j_call: TRBJ1-3
clone_size: -

cdr3_nt: TGTGCCAGCAGCTCCAGGGTGTCTGGGGCCAACGTCCTGACTTTC
cdr3_aa: CASSSRVSGANVLTF
d_call: -
v_call: TRBV7-6
j_call: TRBJ2-6
clone_size: -

cdr3_nt: TGTGCCAGCAGCCAAGACGGCCAGGGTTATGGCTACACCTTC
cdr3_aa: CASSQDGQGYGYTF
d_call: -
v_call: TRBV3-1/TRBV3-2
j_call: TRBJ1-2
clone_size: -

cdr3_nt: TGTGCCAGCAGCTACAGGGGGCCCAACACCTTC
cdr3_aa: CASSYRGPNTF
d_call: TRBD1
v_call: TRBV5-6
j_call: TRBJ1-2
clone_size: -

cdr3_nt: TGTGCCAGCCAGGGACTTTTGAACACTGAAGCTTTCTTT
cdr3_aa: CASQGLLNTEAFF
d_call: -
v_call: TRBV6-5
j_call: TRBJ1-1
clone_size: once

cdr3_nt: TGCGCCAGCAGCTCCTTCGAACTCGGGACAGGGAGCGGCTACACCTTC
cdr3_aa: CASSSFELGTGSGYTF
d_call: TRBD1
v_call: TRBV5-1
j_call: TRBJ1-2
clone_size: -

cdr3_nt: TGTGCCAGCAGCCTCCCGGGGGGGCCCCAGCATTTT
cdr3_aa: CASSLPGGPQHF
d_call: -
v_call: TRBV7-8
j_call: TRBJ1-5
clone_size: once

cdr3_nt: TGCGCCAGCACGGGAAACACCATATATTTT
cdr3_aa: CASTGNTIYF
d_call: -
v_call: TRBV5-1
j_call: TRBJ1-3
clone_size: -